This T cell receptor (beta chain) was observed in a study of T cells after yellow fever vaccination. There are many counts of this clonotype. The CDR3 covers 13 residues. Trimming stripped 2 bases from V and 7 bases from J, with 9 bases between. CDR1 is MNHEY and CDR2 is SVGAGI in the germline V gene. As TCR cDNA was made by 5'RACE template switching, a universal primer site and UMIs were added. TCRdb reprocessed the 5' RACE reads with MiXCR, giving one entry per CDR3 protein. The sample consists of 150,000 to 200,000 distinct CDR3 sequences, approximately 6.2% of them appearing once. The chain combines TRBV6-5 with TRBJ2-1; D is uncertain. The sequence came from a man between 18 and 35 years old who received the YFV17D yellow fever vaccine. The material was CD4+ T cells sorted from PBMCs, obtained on the day of the first yellow fever vaccination. The CDR3 bases are TGTGCCAGCAGTTACCCAATGGGGAATGAGCAGTTCTTC. This sequence encodes CASSYPMGNEQFF.